The T cell receptor beta chain under discussion was sequenced for a study of blood T cells in healthy people across ages. A second about 7 to 12 cycle PCR used barcoded and J-beta primers. TCRdb re-called the 5' RACE reads through MiXCR, storing one row per CDR3 protein. The sample includes more than 800,000 distinct CDR3 sequences, under 45% of them seen just once. Germline CDR1 is KGHDR and CDR2 is SFDVKD. Losses at the gene ends were 3 bases for V and 3 bases for J; bases not matched to a gene: 7. The CDR3 is 16 amino acids. Study results and caveats: Observed TCR beta diversity per million T cells went down as age went up. This fall followed a roughly linear course with age. From one million sequenced T cells, diversity estimates were lower bounds.

Notes on this clonotype: Its specificity is unknown.

This chain connects TRBV24-1 to TRBJ2-1, with TRBD2 matching over 7 bases. This sequence was found in a woman aged 60-70 years in good health. Sequencing input: blood. This CDR3 reads CATSDPSGESYNEQFF. Written as DNA, the CDR3 is TGTGCCACCAGTGATCCGAGCGGGGAAAGCTACAATGAGCAGTTCTTC.